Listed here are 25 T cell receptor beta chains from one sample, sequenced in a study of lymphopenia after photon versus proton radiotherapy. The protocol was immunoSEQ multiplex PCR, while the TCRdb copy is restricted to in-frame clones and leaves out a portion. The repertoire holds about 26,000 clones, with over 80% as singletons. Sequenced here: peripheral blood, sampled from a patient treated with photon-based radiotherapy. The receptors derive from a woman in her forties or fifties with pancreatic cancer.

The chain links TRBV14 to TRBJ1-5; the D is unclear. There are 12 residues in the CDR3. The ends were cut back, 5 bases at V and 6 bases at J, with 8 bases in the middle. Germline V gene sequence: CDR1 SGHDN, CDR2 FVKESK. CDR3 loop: CASSEGTQPQHF. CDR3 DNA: TGTGCCAGCAGCGAGGGTACTCAGCCCCAGCATTTT.

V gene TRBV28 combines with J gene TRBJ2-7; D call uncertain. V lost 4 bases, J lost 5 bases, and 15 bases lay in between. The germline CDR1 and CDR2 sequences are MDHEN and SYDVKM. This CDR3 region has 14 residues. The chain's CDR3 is CASSSDPGLDEQYF. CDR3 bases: TGTGCCAGCAGTTCAGACCCGGGTCTCGACGAGCAGTACTTC.

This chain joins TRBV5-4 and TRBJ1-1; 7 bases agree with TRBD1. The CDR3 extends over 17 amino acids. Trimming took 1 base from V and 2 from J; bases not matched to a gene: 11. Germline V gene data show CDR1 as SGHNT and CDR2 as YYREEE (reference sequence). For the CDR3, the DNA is TGTGCCAGCAGCTTGCCGAGACAGGGTTTCGGAAACACTGAAGCTTTCTTT. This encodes CASSLPRQGFGNTEAFF.

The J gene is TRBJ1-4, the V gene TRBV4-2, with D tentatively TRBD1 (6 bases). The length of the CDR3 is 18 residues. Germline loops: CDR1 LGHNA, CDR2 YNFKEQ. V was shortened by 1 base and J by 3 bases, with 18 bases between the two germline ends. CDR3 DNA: TGTGCCAGCAGCCAAGTGGGGATCTCGACAGGTTCTAATGAAAAACTGTTTTTT. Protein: CASSQVGISTGSNEKLFF.

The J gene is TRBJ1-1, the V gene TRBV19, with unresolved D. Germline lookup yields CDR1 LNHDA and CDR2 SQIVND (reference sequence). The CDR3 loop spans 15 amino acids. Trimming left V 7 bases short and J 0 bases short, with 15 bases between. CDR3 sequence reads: CASTIYGRLNTEAFF. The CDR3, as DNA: TGTGCCAGTACCATATATGGGCGCTTGAACACTGAAGCTTTCTTT.

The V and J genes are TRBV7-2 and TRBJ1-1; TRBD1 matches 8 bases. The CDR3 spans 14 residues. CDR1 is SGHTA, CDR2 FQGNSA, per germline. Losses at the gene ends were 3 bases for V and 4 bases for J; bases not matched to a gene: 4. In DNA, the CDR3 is TGTGCCAGCAGCTTTCAGGGGGCGGTCACTGAAGCTTTCTTT. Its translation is CASSFQGAVTEAFF.

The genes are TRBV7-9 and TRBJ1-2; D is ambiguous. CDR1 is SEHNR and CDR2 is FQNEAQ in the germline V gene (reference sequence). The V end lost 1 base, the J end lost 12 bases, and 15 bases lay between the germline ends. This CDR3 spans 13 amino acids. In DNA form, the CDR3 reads TGTGCCAGCAGCTTAGAGGGCTTACCAAATCACACCTTC. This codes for CASSLEGLPNHTF.

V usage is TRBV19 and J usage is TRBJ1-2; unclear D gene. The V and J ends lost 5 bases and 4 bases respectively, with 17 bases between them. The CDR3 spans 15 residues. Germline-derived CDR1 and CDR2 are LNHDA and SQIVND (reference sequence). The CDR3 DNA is TGTGCCAGTAGTCCCACCCGGGCTCCCCTCTATGGCTACACCTTC. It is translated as CASSPTRAPLYGYTF.

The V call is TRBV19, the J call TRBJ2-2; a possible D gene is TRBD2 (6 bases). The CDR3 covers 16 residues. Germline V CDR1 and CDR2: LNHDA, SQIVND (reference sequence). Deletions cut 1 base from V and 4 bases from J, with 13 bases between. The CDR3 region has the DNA TGTGCCAGTAGTATAGCTGGAGGGGAAGTCACCGGGGAGCTGTTTTTT. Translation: CASSIAGGEVTGELFF.

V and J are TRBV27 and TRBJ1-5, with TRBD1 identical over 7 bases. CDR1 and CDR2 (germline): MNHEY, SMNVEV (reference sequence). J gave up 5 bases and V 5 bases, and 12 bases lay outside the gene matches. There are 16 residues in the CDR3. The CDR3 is CASSPSYRGQYQPQHF. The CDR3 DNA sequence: TGTGCCAGCAGTCCCTCCTACAGGGGTCAATATCAGCCCCAGCATTTT.

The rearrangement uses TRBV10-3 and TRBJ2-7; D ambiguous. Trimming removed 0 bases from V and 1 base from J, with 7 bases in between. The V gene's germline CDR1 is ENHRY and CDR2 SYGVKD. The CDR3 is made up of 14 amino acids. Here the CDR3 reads CAISESPDSYEQYF. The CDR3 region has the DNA TGTGCCATCAGTGAGTCCCCGGATTCCTACGAGCAGTACTTC.

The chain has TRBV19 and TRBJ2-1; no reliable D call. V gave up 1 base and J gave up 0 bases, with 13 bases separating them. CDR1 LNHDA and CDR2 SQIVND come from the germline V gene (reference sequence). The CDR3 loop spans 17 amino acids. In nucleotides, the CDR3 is TGTGCCAGTAGTATAGTATCGTCGGCTACCTCCTACAATGAGCAGTTCTTC. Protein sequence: CASSIVSSATSYNEQFF.

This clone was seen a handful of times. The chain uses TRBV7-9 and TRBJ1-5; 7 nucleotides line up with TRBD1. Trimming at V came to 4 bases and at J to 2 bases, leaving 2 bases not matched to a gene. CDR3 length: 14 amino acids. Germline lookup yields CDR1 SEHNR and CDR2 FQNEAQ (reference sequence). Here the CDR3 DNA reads TGTGCCAGCAGCTATGGACAGGGCAATCAGCCCCAGCATTTT. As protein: CASSYGQGNQPQHF.

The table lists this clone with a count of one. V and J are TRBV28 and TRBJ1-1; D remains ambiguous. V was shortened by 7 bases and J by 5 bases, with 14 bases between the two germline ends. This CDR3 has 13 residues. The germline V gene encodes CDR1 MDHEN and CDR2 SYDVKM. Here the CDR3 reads CASNPGRATEAFF. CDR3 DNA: TGTGCCAGCAATCCGGGCCGGGCGACTGAAGCTTTCTTT.

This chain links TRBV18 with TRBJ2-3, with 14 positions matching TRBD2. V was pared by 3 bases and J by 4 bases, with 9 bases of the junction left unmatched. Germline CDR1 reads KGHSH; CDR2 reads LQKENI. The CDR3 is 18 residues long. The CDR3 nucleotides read TGTGCCAGCTCACCGCGTCCGGGACTAGCGGGAGTAGCAGATACGCAGTATTTT. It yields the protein CASSPRPGLAGVADTQYF.

The CDR3 loop reads CASGLDSNQPQHF. CDR3 DNA sequence: TGTGCCAGTGGCCTCGATAGCAATCAGCCCCAGCATTTT. V is TRBV19 and J is TRBJ1-5, with D unresolved. The V and J ends lost 8 bases and 0 bases respectively, with 8 bases between them. This CDR3 spans 13 amino acids. Germline values: CDR1 LNHDA, CDR2 SQIVND (reference sequence).

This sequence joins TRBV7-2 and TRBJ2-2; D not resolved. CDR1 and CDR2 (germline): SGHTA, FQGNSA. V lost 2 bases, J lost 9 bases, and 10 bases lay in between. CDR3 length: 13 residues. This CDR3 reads CASSLRDFRELFF. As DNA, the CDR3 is TGTGCCAGCAGCTTAAGGGATTTCCGGGAGCTGTTTTTT.

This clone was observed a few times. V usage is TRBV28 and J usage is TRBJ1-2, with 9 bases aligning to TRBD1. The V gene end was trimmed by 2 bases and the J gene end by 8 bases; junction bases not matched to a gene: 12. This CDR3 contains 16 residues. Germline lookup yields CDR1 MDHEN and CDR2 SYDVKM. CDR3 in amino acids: CASSLALPGQGNGYTF. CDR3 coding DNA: TGTGCCAGCAGTTTAGCTCTCCCGGGACAGGGTAACGGCTACACCTTC.

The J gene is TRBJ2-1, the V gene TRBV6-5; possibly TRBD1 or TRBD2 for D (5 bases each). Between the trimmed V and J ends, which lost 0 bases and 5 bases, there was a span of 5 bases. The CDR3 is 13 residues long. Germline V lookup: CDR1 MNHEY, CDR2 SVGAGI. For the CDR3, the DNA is TGTGCCAGCAGTTACTCGGGGGACAATGAGCAGTTCTTC. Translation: CASSYSGDNEQFF.

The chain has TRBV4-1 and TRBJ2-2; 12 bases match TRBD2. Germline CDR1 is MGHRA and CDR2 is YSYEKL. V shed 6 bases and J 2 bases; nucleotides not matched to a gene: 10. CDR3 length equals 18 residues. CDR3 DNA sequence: TGCGCCAGCAGGGAAAATCCGGGACTAGCGGGTAACACCGGGGAGCTGTTTTTT. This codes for CASRENPGLAGNTGELFF.

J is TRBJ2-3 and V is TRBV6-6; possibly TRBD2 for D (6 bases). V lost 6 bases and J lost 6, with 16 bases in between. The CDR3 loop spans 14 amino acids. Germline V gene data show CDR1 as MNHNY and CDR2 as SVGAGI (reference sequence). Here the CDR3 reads CASRLGTLSDTQYF. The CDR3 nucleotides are TGTGCCAGCAGACTAGGGACTCTCTCCGATACGCAGTATTTT.

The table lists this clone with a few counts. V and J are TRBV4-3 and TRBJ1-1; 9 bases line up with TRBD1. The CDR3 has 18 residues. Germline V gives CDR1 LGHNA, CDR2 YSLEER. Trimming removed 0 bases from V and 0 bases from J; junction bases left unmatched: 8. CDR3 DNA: TGCGCCAGCAGCCAAGAAGGGACCCGGACAGGGGTGAACACTGAAGCTTTCTTT. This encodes CASSQEGTRTGVNTEAFF.

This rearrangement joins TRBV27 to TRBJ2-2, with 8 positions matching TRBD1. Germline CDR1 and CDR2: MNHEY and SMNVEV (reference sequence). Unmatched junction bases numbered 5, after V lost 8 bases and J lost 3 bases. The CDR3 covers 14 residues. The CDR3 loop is CASSRDRYTGELFF. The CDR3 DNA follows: TGTGCCAGCTCGCGGGACAGGTACACCGGGGAGCTGTTTTTT.

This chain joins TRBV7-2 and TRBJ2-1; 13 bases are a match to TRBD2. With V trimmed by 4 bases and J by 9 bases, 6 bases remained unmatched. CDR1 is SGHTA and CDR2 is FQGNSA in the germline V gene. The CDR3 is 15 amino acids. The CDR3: CASSSGLAGRGEQFF. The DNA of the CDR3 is TGTGCCAGCAGCTCGGGACTAGCGGGGAGGGGTGAGCAGTTCTTC.

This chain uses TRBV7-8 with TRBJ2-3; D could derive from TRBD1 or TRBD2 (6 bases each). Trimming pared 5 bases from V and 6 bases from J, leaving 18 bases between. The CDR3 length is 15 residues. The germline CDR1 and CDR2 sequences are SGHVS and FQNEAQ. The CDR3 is CASSLRDSGGDTQYF. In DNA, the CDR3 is TGTGCCAGCAGCCTTAGGGACTCCGGGGGCGATACGCAGTATTTT.